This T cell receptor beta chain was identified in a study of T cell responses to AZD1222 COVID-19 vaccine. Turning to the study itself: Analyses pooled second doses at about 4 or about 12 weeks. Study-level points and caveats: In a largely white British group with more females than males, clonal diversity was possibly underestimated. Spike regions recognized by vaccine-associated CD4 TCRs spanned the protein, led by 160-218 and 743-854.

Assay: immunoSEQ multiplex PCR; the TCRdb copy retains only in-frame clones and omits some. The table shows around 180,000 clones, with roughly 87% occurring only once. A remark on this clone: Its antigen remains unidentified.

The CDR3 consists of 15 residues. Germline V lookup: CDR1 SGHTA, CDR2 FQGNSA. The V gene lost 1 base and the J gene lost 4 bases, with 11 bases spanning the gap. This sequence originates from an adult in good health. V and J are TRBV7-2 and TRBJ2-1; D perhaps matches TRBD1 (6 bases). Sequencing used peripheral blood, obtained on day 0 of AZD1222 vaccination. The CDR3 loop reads CASSLGGLGYNEQFF. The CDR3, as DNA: TGTGCCAGCAGCTTAGGGGGGCTCGGGTACAATGAGCAGTTCTTC.